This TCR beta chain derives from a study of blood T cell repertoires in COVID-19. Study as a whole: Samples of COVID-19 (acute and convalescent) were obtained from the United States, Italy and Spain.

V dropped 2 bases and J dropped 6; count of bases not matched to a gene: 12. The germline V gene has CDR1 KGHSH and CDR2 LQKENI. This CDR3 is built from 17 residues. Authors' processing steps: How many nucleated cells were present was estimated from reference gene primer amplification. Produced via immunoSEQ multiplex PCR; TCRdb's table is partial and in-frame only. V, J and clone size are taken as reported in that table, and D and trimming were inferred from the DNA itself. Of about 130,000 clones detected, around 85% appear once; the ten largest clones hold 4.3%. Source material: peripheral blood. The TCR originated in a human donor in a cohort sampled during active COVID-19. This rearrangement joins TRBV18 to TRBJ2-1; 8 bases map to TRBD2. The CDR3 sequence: CASSPWSGSPSSNEQFF. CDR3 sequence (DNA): TGTGCCAGCTCACCATGGAGCGGGAGTCCCTCGAGCAATGAGCAGTTCTTC.